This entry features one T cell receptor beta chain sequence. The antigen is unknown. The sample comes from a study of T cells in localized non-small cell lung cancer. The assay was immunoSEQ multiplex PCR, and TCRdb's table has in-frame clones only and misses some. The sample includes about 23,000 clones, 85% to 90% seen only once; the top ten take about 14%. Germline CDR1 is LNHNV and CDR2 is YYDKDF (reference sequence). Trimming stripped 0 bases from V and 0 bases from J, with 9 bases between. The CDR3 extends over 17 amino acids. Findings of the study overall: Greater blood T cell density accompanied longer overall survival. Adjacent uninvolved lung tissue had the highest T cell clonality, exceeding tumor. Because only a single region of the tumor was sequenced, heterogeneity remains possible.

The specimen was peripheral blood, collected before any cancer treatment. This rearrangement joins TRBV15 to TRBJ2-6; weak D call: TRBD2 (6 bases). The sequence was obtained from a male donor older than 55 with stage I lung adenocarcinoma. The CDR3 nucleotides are TGTGCCACCAGCAGAGATCCCGGGAGCTCTGGGGCCAACGTCCTGACTTTC. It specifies CATSRDPGSSGANVLTF.